This entry features one T cell receptor beta chain sequence. Authors' data handling: Estimation of nucleated cell counts was performed using reference gene primer amplification. This table comes from immunoSEQ multiplex PCR, and its TCRdb copy is limited to in-frame clones, with some not included. Clonal size and the V and J genes are those of that table, whereas D and trimming came from the DNA. This table has fewer than 120,000 clones, around 74% appearing once. CDR3 length: 15 amino acids. Germline V gene lookup returns CDR1 SNHLY and CDR2 FYNNEI. J was trimmed by 3 bases and V by 6 bases; bases with no gene match: 6. The record originates from a study of blood T cell repertoires in COVID-19. About the research overall: The United States, Italy and Spain supplied acute and convalescent COVID-19 samples. T cells, B-cell-depleted T cells, or PBMCs provided the cDNA or gDNA that served as material.

The chain recombines TRBV2 with TRBJ2-2, with TRBD1 identical over 8 bases. Specimen: peripheral blood. This sequence originates from a woman aged 55-75 years with acute or convalescent COVID-19. The DNA of the CDR3 is TGTGCCAGCAGGGAGACAGGGGCGTACACCGGGGAGCTGTTTTTT. It yields the protein CASRETGAYTGELFF.